The T cell receptor beta chain under discussion was sequenced for a study of cytotoxic CD8 clonotypes in ibrutinib-treated CLL. For the study at large: Outcomes included approximately 25 partial and 2 complete responses; after median 68 months, approximately 15 stayed remitted and around 12 progressed.

Repertoires were generated with immunoSEQ multiplex PCR, while TCRdb's copy carries only in-frame clones and drops some. The sample gives around 160,000 clones, more than 75% of which show up once; roughly 2% is in the top ten. Turning to this clone: Antigen: not known.

Whole-study results and caveats: Treatment saw public clonotypes, which were uncommon, either contract or stay stable.

CDR1 SGHTA and CDR2 FQGNSA come from the germline V gene. Trimming stripped 5 bases from V and 10 bases from J, with 20 bases between. The CDR3 sequence is 14 residues long. The sample was PBMCs, taken after 12 months of ibrutinib treatment. This sequence joins TRBV7-2 and TRBJ1-1, with TRBD1 as a possible D gene (5 bases). This TCR was sampled from a human donor with chronic lymphocytic leukemia. CDR3 DNA sequence: TGTGCCAGCAGCCCCCTGGGACGTGGGGACTTAGCTTTCTTT. This codes for CASSPLGRGDLAFF.